This T cell receptor beta chain appears in the sequencing data of a study of molecular identifiers for immune sequencing clone quantification. Whole-study results and caveats: Amid over 900,000 naive cells, spiked Jurkat TCR RNA from one cell was reportedly still detectable.

Turning to this clonotype: What it binds is unknown.

It was with previously described methods and listed TCR primers that bulk TCR libraries were made. Via MiXCR, TCRdb re-called the PCR reads, giving one row per CDR3 protein. The sample carries about 640,000 distinct CDR3 sequences, just under 20% recorded once. Trimming stripped 1 base from V and 3 bases from J, with 17 bases between. This CDR3 region has 17 residues. The germline V gene encodes CDR1 WNHNN and CDR2 SYGVQD (reference sequence). Input material: naive CD8+ T cells from blood, with Jurkat cell RNA spiked in. Subset given: FACS-sorted CD8+CD4-CCR7+CD45RA+ naive T cells. The rearrangement joins TRBV10-1 to TRBJ2-3; unclear D gene. The receptor's source is a human donor in good health. Some libraries in this study had Jurkat cell RNA spiked in. CDR3 sequence: CASSELPSFDGTDTQYF. CDR3 DNA sequence: TGCGCCAGCAGTGAGTTACCGTCCTTCGATGGAACAGATACGCAGTATTTT.